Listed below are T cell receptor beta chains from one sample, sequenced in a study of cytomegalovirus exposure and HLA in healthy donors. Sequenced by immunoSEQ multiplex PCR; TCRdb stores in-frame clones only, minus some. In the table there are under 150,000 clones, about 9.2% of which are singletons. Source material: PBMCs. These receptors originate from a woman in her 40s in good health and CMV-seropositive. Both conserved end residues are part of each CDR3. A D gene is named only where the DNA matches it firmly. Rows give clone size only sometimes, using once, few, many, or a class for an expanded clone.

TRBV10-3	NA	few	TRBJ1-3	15	TGTGCCATCAGTGAGTCTGCGGGGTCTGGAAACACCATATATTTT	CAISESAGSGNTIYF
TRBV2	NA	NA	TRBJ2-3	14	TGTGCCTCACAGGGATTCCAAAGCACAGATACGCAGTATTTT	CASQGFQSTDTQYF
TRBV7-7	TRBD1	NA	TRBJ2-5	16	TGTGCCAGCAGCTTAGTCAGGGGGCAAGGTCAAGAGACCCAGTACTTC	CASSLVRGQGQETQYF
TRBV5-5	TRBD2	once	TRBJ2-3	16	TGTGCCAGCAGCTTGGGGGCGGGAGGTTCCGCAGATACGCAGTATTTT	CASSLGAGGSADTQYF
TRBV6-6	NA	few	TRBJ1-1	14	TGTGCCAGCAGTTACTCGGGGGGTCACACTGAAGCTTTCTTT	CASSYSGGHTEAFF
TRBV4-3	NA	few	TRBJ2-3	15	TGCGCCAGCAGCCAAGAGCGGACTAGCACAGATACGCAGTATTTT	CASSQERTSTDTQYF
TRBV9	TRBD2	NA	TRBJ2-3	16	TGTGCCAGCAGCTGGACTAGCGGGGGGGCCACAGATACGCAGTATTTT	CASSWTSGGATDTQYF
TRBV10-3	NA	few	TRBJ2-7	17	TGTGCCATCAGTGAGATAACAGGAATTGAACGTCGCTACGAGCAGTACTTC	CAISEITGIERRYEQYF
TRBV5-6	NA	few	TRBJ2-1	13	TGTGCCAGCAGCTTGGACAGGAACAATGAGCAGTTCTTC	CASSLDRNNEQFF
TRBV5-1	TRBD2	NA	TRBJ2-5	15	TGCGCCAGCAGCATTCTGCAGGGAGGGCAAGAGACCCAGTACTTC	CASSILQGGQETQYF
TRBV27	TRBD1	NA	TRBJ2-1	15	TGTGCCAGCAGTTTAGACAGGGGCACCTACAATGAGCAGTTCTTC	CASSLDRGTYNEQFF
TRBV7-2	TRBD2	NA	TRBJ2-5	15	TGTGCCAGCAGCGCGGGCGGGGGGGCCAGGGAGACCCAGTACTTC	CASSAGGGARETQYF
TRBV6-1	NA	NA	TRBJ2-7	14	TGTGCCAGCAGTGAAGCGGCGGTTTTATACGAGCAGTACTTC	CASSEAAVLYEQYF
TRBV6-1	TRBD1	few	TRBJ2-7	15	TGTGCCAGCAGAAGACAGGGGAGAAGCTCCTACGAGCAGTACTTC	CASRRQGRSSYEQYF